Included here is one TCR beta chain sequence, with context. Its antigen remains unidentified. The data belong to a study of a mutant IDH1 vaccine in newly diagnosed glioma. CDR3 length: 14 amino acids. The germline CDR1 and CDR2 sequences are LNHNV and YYDKDF (reference sequence). Trimming at V came to 6 bases and at J to 4 bases, leaving 6 bases not matched to a gene. Sequencing was performed with immunoSEQ multiplex PCR; in TCRdb, only in-frame clones are kept and a portion is missing. This repertoire shows 30,000 to 45,000 clones, over 70% found once; its top ten account for over 7.5%. As to time point: week 47, end of study. Every vaccination contained 300 ug of the mutant IDH1 20-mer peptide and was paired with topical imiquimod.

The origin of this receptor is a man aged 40-49 years with glioma. Sequencing used PBMCs, obtained from a glioma patient whose treatment included an IDH1 peptide vaccine. The V call is TRBV15, the J call TRBJ2-1; TRBD2 aligns across 7 bases. The CDR3 DNA is TGTGCCACCAGTATCCGGGACTATTACAATGAGCAGTTCTTC. Protein product: CATSIRDYYNEQFF.